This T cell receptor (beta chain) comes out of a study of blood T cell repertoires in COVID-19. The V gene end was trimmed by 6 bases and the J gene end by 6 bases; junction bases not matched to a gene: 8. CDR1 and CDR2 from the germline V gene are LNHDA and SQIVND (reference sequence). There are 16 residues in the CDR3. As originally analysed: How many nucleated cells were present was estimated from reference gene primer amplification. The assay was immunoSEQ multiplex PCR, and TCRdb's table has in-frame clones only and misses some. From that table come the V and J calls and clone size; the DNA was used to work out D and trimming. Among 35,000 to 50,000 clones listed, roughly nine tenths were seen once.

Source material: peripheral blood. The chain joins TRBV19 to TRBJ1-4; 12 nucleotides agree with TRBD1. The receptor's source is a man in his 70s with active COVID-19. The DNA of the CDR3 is TGTGCCAGTAGCACCGGGACAGGGGGCCGAGATGAAAAACTGTTTTTT. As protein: CASSTGTGGRDEKLFF.